In its sample, the clone carrying this TCR beta chain was seen once. The same CDR3 arises from other DNA sequences in this sample as well. Using immunoSEQ multiplex PCR, the repertoire was profiled, and TCRdb retains in-frame clones only, with some absent. This table holds 250,000 to 350,000 clones, 70% to 85% found once. The sample belongs to a study of blood T cell repertoires in COVID-19. About the study: Samples representing acute and convalescent COVID-19 were sourced from the United States, Italy and Spain.

The V and J ends lost 4 bases and 6 bases respectively, with 8 bases between them. The germline gives CDR1 SGHRS, CDR2 YFSETQ. The CDR3 sequence is 13 residues long. Sequenced: peripheral blood. The chain has TRBV5-1 and TRBJ1-6; D is possibly TRBD1 (5 bases). This sequence originates from a human donor with COVID-19, enrolled during active disease. The donor label of this sample is uncertain. CDR3 loop: CASSPDSNSPLHF. The CDR3 coding sequence is TGCGCCAGCAGCCCCGACAGTAATTCACCCCTCCACTTT.